These 17 T cell receptor beta chains share one sample of origin, sequenced in a study of blood T cells in healthy people across ages (dated by TCRdb to about 2015). Libraries came from 5' RACE. TCRdb names Illumina HiSeq 2500 as the instrument used. A second roughly 6 to 12 cycle PCR used a sample-barcoded 5' primer and a J-beta primer mix. The public reads were reanalyzed by TCRdb: fastp trimming at Q25, MiXCR alignment, in-frame beta chains only. Rows are unified per CDR3 protein, each entry keeping the most common DNA and genes. The table for this sample lists 800,000 to 950,000 distinct CDR3 sequences; roughly 40% of them were counted only once. The leading ten clones occupy around 13% of the sample. The sequencing input was blood. These receptors came from a man aged 18 to 30 in good health.

This clonotype was observed a handful of times. The rearrangement joins TRBV2 to TRBJ2-1, with 7 bases that match TRBD1. V trimming: 3 bases; J trimming: 4 bases; junction bases outside the gene matches: 21. CDR3 length equals 20 residues. In germline, CDR1 is SNHLY, CDR2 FYNNEI. The CDR3 protein is CASSDLRNSWDRLTYNEQFF. For the CDR3, the DNA is TGTGCCAGCAGTGATTTAAGAAACAGCTGGGACAGATTAACTTACAATGAGCAGTTCTTC.

The CDR3 nucleotides read TGTGCCAGCAGTTCGTTCAATGAGCAGTTCTTC. Protein: CASSSFNEQFF. The rearrangement joins TRBV12-3 or TRBV12-4 to TRBJ2-1; D ambiguous. The CDR3 is 11 amino acids. The V end lost 4 bases, the J end lost 6 bases, and 4 bases lay between the germline ends.

The gene calls are TRBV5-4 and TRBJ1-2; 7 bases map to TRBD1. Unmatched junction bases numbered 9, after V lost 5 bases and J lost 8 bases. CDR3 size: 13 residues. Germline lookup yields CDR1 SGHNT and CDR2 YYREEE (reference sequence). CDR3 region: CASSFNRGGGYTF. CDR3 coding DNA: TGTGCCAGCAGTTTCAACAGGGGTGGGGGCTACACCTTC.

The rearrangement links TRBV6-5 to TRBJ2-1; D is unresolved. The CDR3 runs 16 residues. Germline CDR1 is MNHEY and CDR2 is SVGAGI. Trimming shortened V by 2 bases and J by 6 bases, and 17 bases separated the two germline ends. The CDR3 sequence: CASSYARRVSGNEQFF. The CDR3 DNA sequence: TGTGCCAGCAGTTACGCGCGACGGGTATCGGGCAATGAGCAGTTCTTC.

As regards this clonotype: Given a much more abundant clone one base away, this may be a read error. The chain recombines TRBV29-1 with TRBJ1-2; the D is unclear. There are 15 residues in the CDR3. CDR1 and CDR2 from the germline V gene are SQVTM and ANQGSEA. The germline V and J ends were trimmed by 7 bases and 0 bases, with 18 bases remaining between them. This CDR3 reads CSARRENTANYGYTF. CDR3 nucleotides: TGCAGCGCACGGAGGGAAAACACCGCTAACTATGGCTACACCTTC.

In this sample, this clonotype turned up a few times. The V call is TRBV29-1, the J call TRBJ1-1, with D unclear. Per germline, CDR1 SQVTM and CDR2 ANQGSEA. The CDR3 runs to 14 residues. V was cut by 6 bases and J by 0 bases, with 14 bases left in between. The CDR3 DNA follows: TGCAGCGTCCCGAAAGCTCCCGTGAACACTGAAGCTTTCTTT. Translation gives CSVPKAPVNTEAFF.

This rearrangement joins TRBV7-2 to TRBJ2-3; 9 bases align to TRBD1. V lost 7 bases and J lost 4; bases outside the gene matches: 6. Germline V CDR1 and CDR2: SGHTA, FQGNSA. The CDR3 contains 14 residues. In DNA form, the CDR3 reads TGTGCCAGCAACAGGGGGCGTAGTGCAGATACGCAGTATTTT. It translates to CASNRGRSADTQYF.

This clonotype was counted ten times or more. The CDR3 DNA reads as TGTGCCAGCAGTCCCCCCCGGAACACTGAAGCTTTCTTT. It encodes CASSPPRNTEAFF. V usage is TRBV28 and J usage is TRBJ1-1, with D uncertain. The V gene's germline CDR1 is MDHEN and CDR2 SYDVKM. This CDR3 has 13 amino acids. V was clipped by 5 bases and J by 1 base, with 8 bases between them.

Comments on this clonotype: One base away lies a much larger clone, so this may be a sequencing read error. The genes are TRBV19 and TRBJ2-7; 10 positions match TRBD2. This CDR3 has 18 residues. The ends lost 5 bases at V and 2 bases at J; junction bases unmatched: 15. The germline V gene has CDR1 LNHDA and CDR2 SQIVND (reference sequence). The CDR3 sequence is CASSLASGGAGVAYEQYF. The CDR3 DNA follows: TGTGCCAGTAGTTTAGCCAGCGGGGGGGCCGGAGTGGCCTACGAGCAGTACTTC.

In its sample, this clonotype was seen a few times. The V and J genes are TRBV29-1 and TRBJ2-5, with 7 bases identical to TRBD1. This CDR3 is 11 amino acids long. V shed 6 bases, J shed 7 bases, and the junction held 5 bases outside the gene matches. Germline values: CDR1 SQVTM, CDR2 ANQGSEA. CDR3 in amino acids: CSVGTARTQYF. DNA for the CDR3: TGCAGCGTCGGGACAGCTCGGACCCAGTACTTC.

The rearrangement joins TRBV7-2 to TRBJ2-5; 7 bases align to TRBD1. The germline CDR1 and CDR2 sequences are SGHTA and FQGNSA. With V trimmed by 4 bases and J by 11 bases, 19 bases remained unmatched. The CDR3 extends over 16 amino acids. The CDR3 here is CASSSRLLTGNNEQYF. The CDR3 nucleotides read TGTGCCAGCAGCTCCCGACTTTTGACAGGGAACAATGAGCAGTACTTC.

This clonotype occurred a few times. The CDR3 spells CASGEGYEQYF. CDR3 DNA sequence: TGTGCCAGCGGGGAGGGATACGAGCAGTACTTC. This rearrangement joins TRBV6-2 or TRBV6-3 to TRBJ2-7; TRBD2 agrees at 7 bases. This CDR3 comprises 11 residues. Germline V CDR1 and CDR2: MNHEY, SVGEGT. V lost 8 bases, J lost 4 bases, and 2 bases stayed unmatched.

This clonotype occurred a few times. This chain joins TRBV20-1 and TRBJ2-7; 7 nucleotides agree with TRBD2. The CDR3 extends over 14 amino acids. With V trimmed by 1 base and J by 0 bases, 3 bases remained unmatched. The germline CDR1 and CDR2 sequences are DFQATT and SNEGSKA (reference sequence). Here the CDR3 DNA reads TGCAGTGCTAGAGGCGGGAGAGACTCCTACGAGCAGTACTTC. Its protein is CSARGGRDSYEQYF.

The chain couples TRBV5-5 to TRBJ2-5, with 13 bases fitting TRBD2. V trimming: 4 bases; J trimming: 11 bases; junction bases outside the gene matches: 11. This CDR3 has 15 amino acids. CDR1 SGHKS and CDR2 YYEKEE come from the germline V gene (reference sequence). The CDR3 sequence: CASSKLAGGQSEQYF. The CDR3 DNA follows: TGTGCCAGCAGCAAACTAGCGGGGGGGCAAAGTGAGCAGTACTTC.

This clonotype was detected ten times or more. The J gene is TRBJ1-2, the V gene TRBV4-2, with D possibly matching TRBD1 (6 bases). The ends were cut back, 0 bases at V and 3 bases at J, with 14 bases in the middle. Looked up from germline, CDR1 is LGHNA and CDR2 is YNFKEQ. The CDR3 runs to 16 residues. The CDR3 is CASSQELTGPHYGYTF. CDR3 DNA: TGTGCCAGCAGCCAAGAGTTGACAGGACCACACTATGGCTACACCTTC.

The table lists this clonotype with many counts. The gene calls are TRBV5-1 and TRBJ2-5; TRBD2 matches 15 bases. This CDR3 comprises 16 residues. Looked up from germline, CDR1 is SGHRS and CDR2 is YFSETQ. The V gene end was trimmed by 3 bases and the J gene end by 4 bases; junction bases not matched to a gene: 4. As DNA, the CDR3 is TGCGCCAGCAGCTCGGGACTAGCGGGGGGTAGAGAGACCCAGTACTTC. Its translation is CASSSGLAGGRETQYF.

This clonotype has only a few counts. The chain employs TRBV4-3 and TRBJ1-2; no reliable D call. The germline V gene encodes CDR1 LGHNA and CDR2 YSLEER. The CDR3 is 14 amino acids. V was trimmed by 0 bases and J by 7 bases, leaving 12 bases between them. CDR3: CASSQDSDLRGYTF. The DNA of the CDR3 is TGCGCCAGCAGCCAAGATTCGGACCTGCGTGGCTACACCTTC.